This entry features one TCR beta chain sequence. Its target is unknown. Germline CDR1 reads SGHTA; CDR2 reads FQGNSA. V was trimmed by 3 bases and J by 0 bases, leaving 15 bases between them. The CDR3 sequence is 16 residues long. Vbeta (60) and Jbeta (13) primers were used in the PCR. The table came from immunoSEQ multiplex PCR; TCRdb's copy has only in-frame clones and leaves some out. This sample has 95,000 or so clones, with roughly 79% found just once. This sample was included in a study of cytomegalovirus exposure and HLA in healthy donors. Study-wide findings and caveats: In an earlier analysis, about 90% or about 30%: the productive usage of most TCR beta V segments. Reported performance of the classifier showed diagnosis of cytomegalovirus status with high specificity and sensitivity. Association of a missense DCLRE1C variant with TCR beta V- and J-gene trimming was reported in a later analysis. Highly shared variants forming one cluster were likely a sequencing artifact.

The chain uses TRBV7-2 and TRBJ2-7; D might be TRBD2 (8 bases). This TCR was recovered from a woman in her 70s in good health and CMV-seropositive. Sample: PBMCs. DNA for the CDR3: TGTGCCAGCAGCTTGAACGGGAGGGGGCCCTCCTACGAGCAGTACTTC. This sequence encodes CASSLNGRGPSYEQYF.